These T cell receptor beta chains were read from a single sample in a study of T cells in Graves' hyperthyroidism and ophthalmopathy. TCRdb reprocessed the multiplex PCR reads via MiXCR and lists one record per CDR3 protein. The data contain about 290,000 distinct CDR3 sequences, about an eighth of them seen just once; the ten biggest clones take up almost 8%. Source material: blood. All receptors derive from a woman aged 25 to 45 with Graves' hyperthyroidism that later progressed to Graves' ophthalmopathy. CDR3s include the opening cysteine and the closing phenylalanine or tryptophan. Each record gives: clone size, J gene, D gene, V gene, CDR3 protein, CDR3 DNA. D genes are given only for firm matches. A row's size may be missing; if present it is once, few, many or a size class.

clone size: NA
J gene: TRBJ2-1
D gene: TRBD2
V gene: TRBV4-3
CDR3 protein: CASSPGTTSPEQFF
CDR3 DNA: TGCGCCAGCAGCCCGGGCACGACTAGCCCTGAGCAGTTCTTC

clone size: many
J gene: TRBJ2-7
D gene: NA
V gene: TRBV29-1
CDR3 protein: CSVDIGEQYF
CDR3 DNA: TGCAGCGTGGATATCGGAGAGCAGTACTTC

clone size: few
J gene: TRBJ2-7
D gene: TRBD1
V gene: TRBV7-9
CDR3 protein: CASSFYRDREGEQYF
CDR3 DNA: TGTGCCAGCAGCTTTTACCGGGACAGGGAAGGCGAGCAGTACTTC

clone size: many
J gene: TRBJ2-7
D gene: NA
V gene: TRBV28
CDR3 protein: CASSFASGPRAGYEQYF
CDR3 DNA: TGTGCCAGCAGTTTCGCTTCGGGACCTAGGGCGGGCTACGAGCAGTACTTC

clone size: many
J gene: TRBJ2-3
D gene: TRBD2
V gene: TRBV9
CDR3 protein: CASSVAAGRGDTQYF
CDR3 DNA: TGTGCCAGCAGCGTAGCGGCGGGGAGGGGAGATACGCAGTATTTT

clone size: many
J gene: TRBJ1-1
D gene: NA
V gene: TRBV7-2
CDR3 protein: CASSSRGTLNTEAFF
CDR3 DNA: TGTGCCAGCAGCTCAAGGGGGACCCTGAACACTGAAGCTTTCTTT

clone size: many
J gene: TRBJ2-5
D gene: TRBD2
V gene: TRBV28
CDR3 protein: CASQRAGGPSGRETQYF
CDR3 DNA: TGTGCCAGCCAGAGAGCGGGAGGGCCTAGTGGAAGAGAGACCCAGTACTTC

clone size: many
J gene: TRBJ2-7
D gene: TRBD2
V gene: TRBV4-3
CDR3 protein: CASSQAAGGPYEQYF
CDR3 DNA: TGCGCCAGCAGCCAAGCGGCGGGAGGACCCTACGAGCAGTACTTC

clone size: many
J gene: TRBJ2-7
D gene: TRBD2
V gene: TRBV12-3/TRBV12-4
CDR3 protein: CASTSSGGRSYEQYF
CDR3 DNA: TGTGCCAGCACTTCTAGCGGGGGGAGATCCTACGAGCAGTACTTC

clone size: many
J gene: TRBJ2-1
D gene: NA
V gene: TRBV29-1
CDR3 protein: CSVDRNPREQFF
CDR3 DNA: TGCAGCGTTGATAGGAATCCGCGCGAGCAGTTCTTC

clone size: many
J gene: TRBJ2-7
D gene: NA
V gene: TRBV4-1
CDR3 protein: CASSQVLGDEQYF
CDR3 DNA: TGCGCCAGCAGCCAAGTCCTCGGGGACGAGCAGTACTTC

clone size: many
J gene: TRBJ1-6
D gene: NA
V gene: TRBV6-1
CDR3 protein: CASRIRESSYNSPLHF
CDR3 DNA: TGTGCCAGCAGGATTCGGGAGAGCTCCTATAATTCACCCCTCCACTTT

clone size: NA
J gene: TRBJ1-1
D gene: NA
V gene: TRBV4-1
CDR3 protein: CASSQIRTRGEAFF
CDR3 DNA: TGCGCCAGCAGCCAAATCAGGACCCGAGGTGAAGCTTTCTTT

clone size: many
J gene: TRBJ2-2
D gene: NA
V gene: TRBV7-3
CDR3 protein: CASSEGTTGELFF
CDR3 DNA: TGTGCCAGCAGCGAGGGGACGACCGGGGAGCTGTTTTTT

clone size: many
J gene: TRBJ2-1
D gene: TRBD2
V gene: TRBV11-2
CDR3 protein: CASSLVAAGKGSSYNEQFF
CDR3 DNA: TGTGCCAGCAGCTTAGTGGCAGCGGGAAAGGGCAGCTCCTACAATGAGCAGTTCTTC

clone size: many
J gene: TRBJ1-1
D gene: NA
V gene: TRBV12-3/TRBV12-4
CDR3 protein: CASTLGGEAFF
CDR3 DNA: TGTGCCAGCACCCTGGGGGGTGAAGCTTTCTTT

clone size: NA
J gene: TRBJ2-3
D gene: NA
V gene: TRBV20-1
CDR3 protein: CSARETASGTQYF
CDR3 DNA: TGCAGTGCTAGAGAGACTGCTTCGGGTACGCAGTATTTT

clone size: many
J gene: TRBJ2-5
D gene: NA
V gene: TRBV20-1
CDR3 protein: CSANAGQETQYF
CDR3 DNA: TGCAGTGCTAATGCGGGGCAAGAGACCCAGTACTTC

clone size: few
J gene: TRBJ2-2
D gene: TRBD1
V gene: TRBV4-3
CDR3 protein: CASSQFRGQDTGELFF
CDR3 DNA: TGCGCCAGCAGCCAATTCAGGGGGCAAGACACCGGGGAGCTGTTTTTT

clone size: NA
J gene: TRBJ1-3
D gene: NA
V gene: TRBV15
CDR3 protein: CATSTILSGNTIYF
CDR3 DNA: TGTGCCACCAGCACTATTCTCTCTGGAAACACCATATATTTT

clone size: few
J gene: TRBJ2-2
D gene: NA
V gene: TRBV4-3
CDR3 protein: CASSQDLRGIGGELFF
CDR3 DNA: TGCGCCAGCAGCCAAGATTTAAGGGGGATAGGCGGGGAGCTGTTTTTT

clone size: many
J gene: TRBJ1-2
D gene: TRBD1
V gene: TRBV6-1
CDR3 protein: CASSEVDRAGGYTF
CDR3 DNA: TGTGCCAGCAGTGAGGTGGACAGGGCAGGAGGCTACACCTTC